This T cell receptor beta chain was sequenced in a study of blood T cells in healthy people across ages. Notes on the study in general: TCR beta diversity, measured per million T cells, fell in a roughly linear way with age.

This CDR3 has 15 residues. V was pared by 1 base and J by 2 bases, with 11 bases between. Germline lookup yields CDR1 LNHNV and CDR2 YYDKDF (reference sequence). For this clonotype: Its specificity is not known.

A J-beta primer mix and a sample-barcoded 5' primer were used in a second PCR of about 6 to 12 cycles. TCRdb fed the 5' RACE reads into MiXCR, producing one record per CDR3 protein. The table shows roughly 1.5 million distinct CDR3 sequences, with approximately 39% occurring only once. The sample was blood. The source of this sequence is a woman between 18 and 29 years old in good health. The gene calls are TRBV15 and TRBJ2-5, with TRBD2 as a possible D gene (6 bases). The CDR3 region has the DNA TGTGCCACCAGCAGAGTCCGGGACTTTCAAGAGACCCAGTACTTC. Translation: CATSRVRDFQETQYF.